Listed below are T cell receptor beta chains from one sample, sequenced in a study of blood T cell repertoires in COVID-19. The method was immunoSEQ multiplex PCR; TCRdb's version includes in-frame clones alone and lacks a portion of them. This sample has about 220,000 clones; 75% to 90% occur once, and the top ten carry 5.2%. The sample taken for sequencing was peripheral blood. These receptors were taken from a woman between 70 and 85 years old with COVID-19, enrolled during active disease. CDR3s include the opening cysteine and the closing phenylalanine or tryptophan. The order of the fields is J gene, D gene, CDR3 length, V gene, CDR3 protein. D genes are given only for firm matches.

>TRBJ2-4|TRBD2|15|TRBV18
CASSPAGGQAGIQYF
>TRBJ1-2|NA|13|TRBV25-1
CASSERIRGGYTF
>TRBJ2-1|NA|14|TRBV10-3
CAISESSGGSEQFF
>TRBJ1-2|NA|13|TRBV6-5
CASRRDTNYGYTF
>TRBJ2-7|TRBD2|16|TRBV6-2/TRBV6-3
CASSPRGGTNTYEQYF
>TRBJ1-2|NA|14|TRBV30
CAWSVTGANYGYTF
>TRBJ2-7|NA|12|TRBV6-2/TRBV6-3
CASSYSKTKQYF
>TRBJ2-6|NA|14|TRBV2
CASGPSSGANVLTF
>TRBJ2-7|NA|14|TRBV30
CAWMGGTGSYEQYF
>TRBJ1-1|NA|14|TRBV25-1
CASSDRVGSTEAFF
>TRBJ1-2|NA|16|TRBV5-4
CASSLPSGPPGEGYTF
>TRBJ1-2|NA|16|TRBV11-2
CASSLGRRAGLYGYTF
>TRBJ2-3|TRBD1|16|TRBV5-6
CASSEKGQGKTDTQYF
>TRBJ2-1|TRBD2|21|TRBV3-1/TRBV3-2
CASSPGLAGGSRRSSYNEQFF
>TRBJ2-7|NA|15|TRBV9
CASSVGAGGPYEQYF
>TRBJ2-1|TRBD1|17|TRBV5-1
CASSSPGQGNLVDEQFF
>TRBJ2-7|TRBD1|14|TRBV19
CASSQDRLSYEQYF
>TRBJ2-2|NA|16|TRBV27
CASRWKGQSNTGELFF
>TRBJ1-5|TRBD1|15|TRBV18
CASSHGQGGNQPQHF
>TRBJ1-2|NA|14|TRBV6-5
CASRTGSSNYGYTF
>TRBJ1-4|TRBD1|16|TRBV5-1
CASRYGQDNSGEKLFF
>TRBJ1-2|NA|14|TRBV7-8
CASSLEGRGYGYTF
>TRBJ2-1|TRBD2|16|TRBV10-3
CAISESLAGGDNEQFF